The source of this T cell receptor (beta chain) is a study of tumor and adjacent non-tumor tissue in lung cancer. As for the study in general: Histology: about twelve adenocarcinoma, a couple of squamous cell carcinoma, 1 small cell lung cancer. Each sample yielded roughly 4 million productive TCRbeta reads on average.

TCRbeta libraries were built with three rounds of nested PCR, modified from ARM-PCR. Each CDR3 protein is one row after TCRdb ran MiXCR on the multiplex PCR reads. The sample has under 85,000 distinct CDR3 sequences, 76% seen once. This sample's RNA came from whole unsorted tissue. More than 3 cm separated this lung sample from the edge of the tumor. Ten or more counts support this clonotype. Its antigen is unknown. General observations from the study: Higher tumor TCR diversity was associated with shorter survival.

Germline V lookup: CDR1 MNHEY, CDR2 SVGAGI. The CDR3 length is 16 residues. Trimming removed 5 bases at V and 8 bases at J, with 19 bases between. The rearrangement joins TRBV6-5 to TRBJ1-6, with D perhaps TRBD1 (5 bases). This TCR derives from a man between 65 and 80 years old with non-small cell lung cancer. The sequencing sample was made of distant non-tumor lung tissue. The CDR3 DNA reads TGTGCCAGCAGTAAAGCCGGGACGGAGGTTTATTCACCCCTCCACTTT. It translates to CASSKAGTEVYSPLHF.